This T cell receptor beta chain was captured in a study of blood T cells in healthy people across ages (dated by TCRdb to 2015 to 2017). About the study as a whole: In model experiments, template switching captured roughly one uniquely barcoded TCR beta cDNA molecule for every two T cells. Using deep sequencing normalized with unique cDNA molecular identifiers, the study measured how TCR beta repertoire diversity changes with age. The donors were divided into four age groups: young (average about 16 years), middle-aged (around 37), aged (around 67) and long-lived (about 90). Donors of different ages were randomly distributed across sequencing lanes to avoid experimental bias. Using the same blood draw, the study looked at two additional independent replicas of 1 million unique cDNA reads for two donors, one aged 18 to 30 and the other aged 80 or older. The research as a whole found: Conclusive comparison of naive and antigen-experienced compartments was prevented by the profiling of bulk unsorted PBMCs. As age increased, observed TCR beta diversity per million T cells dropped in a roughly linear way, and a significant reduction was already evident by age about 36. Estimates of total diversity based on one million sequenced T cells were regarded as lower bounds and as underestimates. Donor CMV infection status was unknown, potentially confounding age-related changes in expanded clonotypes. Compared with the aged group, the long-lived group had more naive CD4+ T cells, fewer expanded clones and increased TCR diversity, a pattern suggesting age selection. The percentage of naive T cells measured by flow cytometry correlated strongly with observed TCR beta diversity.

Turning to this clonotype: Its antigen is currently not known. No base qualities exist here, and no much larger clone lies one base off it.

The CDR1 and CDR2 encoded by the germline V gene (reference sequence) are DFQATT and SNEGSKA. Unmatched junction bases come to 13, with V trimmed by 4 bases and J by 1 base. Measured from the cysteine to the phenylalanine, the CDR3 is 18 residues long. This entry keeps only the CDR3 DNA: 54 bases, framed from base 1. Systemically healthy Caucasian individuals from Russia, some 38 in total and aged roughly 6 to 95 years, were included as donors. Roughly 11 milliliters of peripheral blood were drawn from each donor into EDTA-treated Vacutainer tubes. PBMCs were isolated by Ficoll-Paque density-gradient centrifugation, with at least 6.5 million obtained per sample. Total RNA, at least 6 micrograms per sample, was extracted from PBMCs with Trizol reagent. Naive CD45RAhigh/CD27high T cell percentages were measured by flow cytometry on a PBMC aliquot from every donor. Library construction relied on 5' RACE. Sequencing was performed on an Illumina HiSeq 2500. A second 7 to 11 cycle PCR used a sample-barcoded 5' primer and a J-beta primer mix. Each TCR beta cDNA molecule received a unique molecular identifier from a template-switch 5' adaptor carrying 12 random nucleotides. Each sample yielded at least 3 million CDR3-containing paired-end reads. First-strand cDNA synthesis was performed from all RNA using the Mint cDNA synthesis kit, with priming by a TRBC-specific oligonucleotide. After uracil-DNA glycosylase treatment, a first 18-cycle PCR used universal primers M1SS and BC2_uni_R on all cDNA. The published analysis was carried out like this. Normalization of each sample was performed by random selection of 1 million high-quality reads, each carrying a distinct molecular identifier. Instead of being binned into consensus sequences, reads with shared molecular identifiers were discarded. CDR3 identification, clonotype clustering and error correction used MiTCR with a Q25 quality threshold and the strictest error-elimination algorithm. A nonparametric unseen species model with Euler transformation was used to estimate lower-bound total TCR beta diversity. TCRdb reprocessing: public reads trimmed at Q25 with fastp, clones called with MiXCR, in-frame beta chains kept. For every CDR3 protein sequence, its rows merge into one entry that carries the most common genes and DNA. In this record, the V and J calls reflect TCRdb's handling and not the investigators' own analysis. This sample comprises around 750,000 distinct CDR3 sequences, roughly 50% of them detected only once. The top ten hold roughly 40% of the sample.

Sequenced material: blood. In this chain, TRBV20-1 is recombined with TRBJ2-5; 12 junctional bases match TRBD2. The clonotype comes from a man at least 80 years old in good health. For the CDR3, the sequence is CSATGLAGRLWVQETQYF. The sequenced DNA: TGCAGTGCTACTGGACTAGCGGGGAGGCTGTGGGTCCAAGAGACCCAGTACTTC.